This record concerns one T cell receptor (beta chain) sequence. Profiled with immunoSEQ multiplex PCR; TCRdb holds only in-frame clones, not every one. The sample consists of some 240,000 clones, 75% to 85% of them appearing once. Trimming at V came to 4 bases and at J to 4 bases, leaving 7 bases not matched to a gene. Germline CDR1 SGHDT, CDR2 YYEEEE. This CDR3 has 16 amino acids. These data come from a study of blood T cell repertoires in COVID-19. The chain is built from TRBV5-6 and TRBJ2-1; 11 positions match TRBD2. The material sequenced was peripheral blood. The clonotype originates from a woman aged 70 to 79 with COVID-19, enrolled during active disease. This CDR3 is CASSLTTSGAYNEQFF. The CDR3, as DNA: TGTGCCAGCAGCCTAACGACTAGCGGGGCATACAATGAGCAGTTCTTC.